The 10 T cell receptor beta chains below were found in one sample sequenced in a study of blood T cell repertoires in COVID-19. The repertoire was sequenced with immunoSEQ multiplex PCR; TCRdb's copy has only in-frame clones and lacks some. In the table there are 80,000 to 95,000 clones, about 89% of which are singletons. The sequenced material came from peripheral blood. The receptors were gathered from a human donor with active COVID-19. The donor label of this sample is uncertain.

This rearrangement joins TRBV5-1 to TRBJ2-3; TRBD2 matches 9 bases. V lost 8 bases to trimming and J lost 5 bases; unmatched junction nucleotides: 12. From germline, CDR1 is SGHRS and CDR2 YFSETQ. This CDR3 comprises 15 residues. CDR3 amino acids: CASCLSGGLGDTQYF. CDR3 nucleotides: TGCGCCAGTTGTTTGAGCGGGGGGTTGGGAGATACGCAGTATTTT. Using reference TRBV5-1 and TRBJ2-3 for the parts outside the CDR3, the full variable domain is KAGVTQTPRYLIKTRGQQVTLSCSPISGHRSVSWYQQTPGQGLQFLFEYFSETQRNKGNFPGRFSGRQFSNSRSEMNVSTLELGDSALYLCASCLSGGLGDTQYFGPGTRLTVL.

V gene TRBV6-5 combines with J gene TRBJ1-1, with D possibly matching TRBD1 (6 bases). The germline V and J ends were trimmed by 7 bases and 11 bases, with 17 bases remaining between them. Germline values: CDR1 MNHEY, CDR2 SVGAGI. CDR3 length: 12 amino acids. The chain's CDR3 is CASTQGNRAAFF. As DNA, the CDR3 is TGTGCCAGCACTCAAGGGAACAGGGCGGCTTTCTTT.

V and J are TRBV19 and TRBJ2-4; TRBD2 aligns across 12 bases. Germline V gene sequence: CDR1 LNHDA, CDR2 SQIVND (reference sequence). The V and J ends lost 2 bases and 6 bases, in that order; junction bases with no gene match: 8. The CDR3 length is 17 residues. The CDR3 here is CASSIYGTSGRINIQYF. CDR3 sequence (DNA): TGTGCCAGTAGTATATACGGGACTAGCGGGCGGATAAACATTCAGTACTTC.

J is TRBJ1-4 and V is TRBV7-9; D may be TRBD1 (5 bases). The CDR3 is 13 amino acids. Germline V gene lookup returns CDR1 SEHNR and CDR2 FQNEAQ (reference sequence). Trimming took off 2 bases at V and 8 bases at J, with 9 bases between the two ends. As DNA, the CDR3 is TGTGCCAGCAGCTTACCGGGGGGAGAAAAACTGTTTTTT. Its protein product is CASSLPGGEKLFF.

The CDR3 protein is CASSPRFERGLRFETQYF. The CDR3 DNA sequence: TGTGCCAGCTCACCCCGCTTTGAGCGGGGGTTGAGGTTTGAGACCCAGTACTTC. The V and J genes are TRBV18 and TRBJ2-5, with TRBD2 matching over 8 bases. This CDR3 has 18 residues. V lost 3 bases to trimming and J lost 5 bases; unmatched junction nucleotides: 17. Germline V CDR1 and CDR2: KGHSH, LQKENI.

V and J are TRBV24-1 and TRBJ2-5; D possibly corresponds to TRBD2 (5 bases). Trimming left V 1 base short and J 5 bases short, with 13 bases between. Germline V gives CDR1 KGHDR, CDR2 SFDVKD. This CDR3 is 15 amino acids long. CDR3 in DNA: TGTGCCACCAGTGATTTTCGGGATGCCCGGGAGACCCAGTACTTC. The encoded protein is CATSDFRDARETQYF.

This clone appeared a few times. CDR3 sequence: CASSYSTGNEQYF. CDR3 DNA sequence: TGTGCCAGCAGTTACTCGACAGGGAACGAGCAGTACTTC. The chain links TRBV6-5 to TRBJ2-7, with 7 bases matching TRBD1. V was clipped by 0 bases and J by 5 bases; unmatched bases: 1. CDR1 MNHEY and CDR2 SVGAGI come from the germline V gene. This CDR3 comprises 13 residues.

The V gene is TRBV9, the J gene TRBJ2-1, with 7 bases matching TRBD2. This CDR3 region has 16 residues. Germline V gives CDR1 SGDLS, CDR2 YYNGEE. The J segment lost 7 bases and the V segment lost 0 bases, leaving 10 bases of the junction unmatched. The DNA of the CDR3 is TGTGCCAGCAGCGTAGCCTGGGCGGGGGTCGGAAATGAGCAGTTCTTC. This codes for CASSVAWAGVGNEQFF.

This rearrangement joins TRBV27 to TRBJ2-1; perhaps TRBD2 as D (5 bases). Germline values: CDR1 MNHEY, CDR2 SMNVEV (reference sequence). The CDR3 contains 16 residues. Trimming removed 4 bases from V and 0 bases from J, with 13 bases in between. DNA of the CDR3: TGTGCCAGCAGTTCCCCTGGACTTGGCTCCTACAATGAGCAGTTCTTC. Encoded protein: CASSSPGLGSYNEQFF.

The chain has TRBV15 and TRBJ2-5; 11 positions match TRBD1. This CDR3 is built from 14 residues. From germline, CDR1 is LNHNV and CDR2 YYDKDF (reference sequence). V lost 5 bases, J lost 2 bases, and 1 base stayed unmatched. CDR3 amino acids: CATSGDRGQETQYF. CDR3 DNA sequence: TGTGCCACCAGCGGGGACAGGGGGCAAGAGACCCAGTACTTC. The complete variable domain, with remaining parts taken from reference TRBV15 and TRBJ2-5, reads DAMVIQNPRYQVTQFGKPVTLSCSQTLNHNVMYWYQQKSSQAPKLLFHYYDKDFNNEADTPDNFQSRRPNTSFCFLDIRSPGLGDTAMYLCATSGDRGQETQYFGPGTRLLVL.